This record concerns one TCR beta chain sequence. Its recognized antigen is unknown. No base qualities exist here, and no much larger clone lies one base off it. This sample is drawn from a study of blood T cell repertoires in COVID-19 (dated by TCRdb to about 2020). For the study in its entirety: Collaborator samples came from the United States, Italy and Spain and covered acute and convalescent phases of COVID-19. A de-identified subject ID, COVID-19 status, age in years and sex were almost always included in the sample metadata. The repertoires were made available in a free public database intended to serve as a resource for research on the immune response to SARS-CoV-2. The dataset comprised deeply sampled blood TCRbeta repertoires from subjects exposed to, actively infected with, or recovered from COVID-19. The samples were drawn from two sources: the first 160 participants of the ongoing ImmuneRACE study, and fewer than 1,500 subjects contributed by 6 global collaborators. The material from the prospective study consisted of cDNA or gDNA derived from T cells, B-cell-depleted T cells, or PBMCs. Where HLA class I and class II types were available, the types were taken from metadata supplied by the sample provider, not from assay-based typing. Broad study findings and their caveats: The amount of clinical and demographic metadata varied by source and participant and was provided uncurated.

Whole blood was collected in K2EDTA tubes by collaborating institutions according to the institutions' own protocols. For TCRbeta analysis, collaborators shipped samples in one of three forms: frozen whole blood, isolated PBMCs, or DNA extracted from either of those sample types. The immunoSEQ Assay, a bias-controlled multiplex PCR, was used to amplify TCRbeta CDR3 regions from genomic DNA. Per the authors' processing: The number of nucleated cells in each sample was estimated by amplification of reference gene primers within the assay. Sequence reads were collapsed and filtered to measure the absolute abundance of every unique TCRbeta CDR3 rearrangement. For each sample, productive Simpson clonality was calculated by taking the square root of Simpson's diversity index across productive rearrangements. Here the immuneACCESS table is served through TCRdb, limited to in-frame sequences with V and J called. Missing clones are a known gap in these copies; in checked studies unresolved V genes cover under half, and the rest lacks a known reason. D and trimming were read from the DNA, whereas the V and J calls and clone size are those reported in that table. The sample includes about 170,000 clones, with 85% observed a single time. The ten largest clonotypes hold roughly 3% of the sample.

The CDR1 and CDR2 encoded by the germline V gene (reference sequence) are MNHEY and SMNVEV. Trimming takes 6 bases off V and 4 bases off J; junction bases not matched to a gene: 8. From cysteine to phenylalanine, the CDR3 is 16 amino acids long. The entry retains the CDR3 DNA only, 48 bases that are in frame from base 1. Input material: peripheral blood. This receptor chain uses TRBV27 and TRBJ1-6, and 8 junction bases match TRBD1. This clonotype was sampled from a human donor with acute or convalescent COVID-19. The donor label of this sample is uncertain. The CDR3 loop reads CASRSGQAIYNSPLHF. The nucleotide sequence reads TGTGCCAGCAGGTCGGGACAGGCGATTTATAATTCACCCCTCCACTTT.